The 12 T cell receptor beta chains below come from one sample, sequenced in a study of tissue T cells after allogeneic stem cell transplantation. Profiled with immunoSEQ multiplex PCR; TCRdb holds only in-frame clones, not every one. This sample yields approximately 12,000 clones, of which around three quarters are seen a single time; approximately 15% belongs to the top ten. Here the sequenced sample was tissue from the right colon, taken at autopsy. The receptors shown here come from a woman aged 18-49 years with breast cancer.

The rearrangement uses TRBV11-3 and TRBJ2-1, with D possibly being TRBD2 (5 bases). Germline CDR1 and CDR2: SGHNT and YENEEA. Trimming took off 3 bases at V and 6 bases at J, with 12 bases between the two ends. The CDR3 length is 14 residues. This CDR3 reads CASSFEGELNEQFF. The CDR3 bases are TGTGCCAGCAGCTTCGAGGGAGAACTCAATGAGCAGTTCTTC.

Only a few counts were recorded for this clone. The rearrangement uses TRBV6-2 or TRBV6-3 and TRBJ1-2, with D possibly matching TRBD1 (6 bases). Germline V gene sequence: CDR1 MNHEY, CDR2 SVGEGT. V was clipped by 5 bases and J by 2 bases, with 9 bases between them. The CDR3 runs 13 residues. CDR3 in DNA: TGTGCCAGCAGTCAGAGGGGGAACTATGGCTACACCTTC. Protein product: CASSQRGNYGYTF.

This clone came up once. The gene calls are TRBV7-2 and TRBJ1-3; D possibly corresponds to TRBD1 (5 bases). Germline V gene sequence: CDR1 SGHTA, CDR2 FQGNSA. CDR3 length equals 17 residues. V was clipped by 1 base and J by 1 base, with 14 bases between them. The CDR3 sequence: CASSLGPVGGSGNTIYF. The DNA of the CDR3 is TGTGCCAGCAGCTTAGGCCCGGTCGGGGGGTCTGGAAACACCATATATTTT.

The J gene is TRBJ1-2, the V gene TRBV6-6; possible D gene TRBD1, 5 bases. The germline CDR1 and CDR2 sequences are MNHNY and SVGAGI (reference sequence). V lost 2 bases to trimming and J lost 4 bases, with 8 bases between them. The CDR3 is 13 residues long. CDR3 loop: CASSYGGSYGYTF. The CDR3 region has the DNA TGTGCCAGCAGTTACGGGGGGTCCTATGGCTACACCTTC.

This clone has just one count. The V call is TRBV6-5, the J call TRBJ1-2, with D unclear. This CDR3 is built from 14 residues. In germline, CDR1 is MNHEY, CDR2 SVGAGI. Trimming cost V 4 bases and J 2 bases, with 11 bases left between them. CDR3 sequence reads: CASSSPALNYGYTF. Written as DNA, the CDR3 is TGTGCCAGCAGTTCACCGGCCCTAAACTATGGCTACACCTTC.

The chain links TRBV19 to TRBJ2-2; TRBD2 matches at 8 bases. Per germline, CDR1 LNHDA and CDR2 SQIVND (reference sequence). The ends lost 8 bases at V and 0 bases at J; junction bases unmatched: 5. This CDR3 contains 15 residues. In DNA, the CDR3 is TGTGCCAGTGGTAGCGGGGCAACGAACACCGGGGAGCTGTTTTTT. Its protein is CASGSGATNTGELFF.

About this clone: The same CDR3 can be traced to other DNA sequences in this sample. V and J are TRBV24-1 and TRBJ2-7; D is undetermined. CDR3 length: 11 residues. Looked up from germline, CDR1 is KGHDR and CDR2 is SFDVKD. V was clipped by 7 bases and J by 3 bases, with 6 bases between them. The CDR3 region has the DNA TGTGCCACCAGCTCTGGCTACGAGCAGTACTTC. Protein sequence: CATSSGYEQYF.

This chain connects TRBV4-3 to TRBJ1-5; D gene unclear. This CDR3 comprises 15 residues. V was clipped by 0 bases and J by 1 base, with 7 bases between them. From germline, CDR1 is LGHNA and CDR2 YSLEER. CDR3 protein: CASSQERESNQPQHF. CDR3 coding DNA: TGCGCCAGCAGCCAAGAGAGAGAGAGCAATCAGCCCCAGCATTTT.

The chain couples TRBV6-5 to TRBJ1-4, with D possibly matching TRBD1 (5 bases). This CDR3 is 15 amino acids long. Trimming cost V 5 bases and J 4 bases, with 14 bases left between them. From germline, CDR1 is MNHEY and CDR2 SVGAGI. The CDR3 region is CASSLRQRYNEKLFF. For the CDR3, the DNA is TGTGCCAGCAGTCTCCGACAGAGATATAATGAAAAACTGTTTTTT.

The rearrangement links TRBV2 to TRBJ1-1; 8 positions agree with TRBD1. V was clipped by 6 bases and J by 1 base; unmatched bases: 7. CDR1 is SNHLY, CDR2 FYNNEI, per germline. The CDR3 spans 15 residues. CDR3 coding DNA: TGTGCCAGCAGCCGATTTGGACAGGGGAACACTGAAGCTTTCTTT. Protein: CASSRFGQGNTEAFF.

The chain combines TRBV6-2 or TRBV6-3 with TRBJ2-3; 12 bases map to TRBD2. Germline V gene data show CDR1 as MNHEY and CDR2 as SVGEGT. The trim removed 5 bases at V and 4 bases at J, leaving 10 bases unmatched. CDR3 length equals 17 residues. CDR3 DNA sequence: TGTGCCAGCAGTCCGACTAGCGGGGGACTCAACCCAGATACGCAGTATTTT. Amino acids: CASSPTSGGLNPDTQYF.

The sample holds a few counts of this clone. The chain couples TRBV5-1 to TRBJ2-7; the match to TRBD2 covers 11 bases. This CDR3 has 16 amino acids. Germline V gene data show CDR1 as SGHRS and CDR2 as YFSETQ. J lost 4 bases, V lost 4 bases, and 10 bases had no gene match. CDR3: CASSPISGGALYEQYF. CDR3 sequence (DNA): TGCGCCAGCAGCCCCATTAGCGGGGGGGCCCTGTACGAGCAGTACTTC.